The 14 T cell receptor beta chains below all came from one sample that was sequenced in a study of T cell clonality in common variable immunodeficiency. Clones were sequenced by immunoSEQ multiplex PCR, and TCRdb holds only the in-frame ones, with some missing. The specimen gives tens of thousands of clones without singletons; the ten biggest hold about 6.5%. Material: peripheral blood mononuclear cells. The receptors stem from a person between 18 and 70 years old in good health.

Concerning this clone: The CDR3 extends 3 residues past the end of the read, so its final part is completed from the germline J gene. The rearrangement uses TRBV7-2 and TRBJ1-2; D not resolved. CDR1 is SGHTA, CDR2 FQGNSA, per germline. There are 14 residues in the CDR3. CDR3 amino acids: CASRAGSGLYDYTF. The part of the CDR3 DNA that was read is TGTGCCAGCAGAGCAGGTAGCGGACTGTACGAC.

This clone was recorded many times. The read ends 3 residues early relative to the CDR3; the germline J gene fills the gap. The chain carries TRBV6-1 and TRBJ2-7; tentatively, D is TRBD1 (5 bases). This CDR3 comprises 14 residues. Trimming cost V 1 base and J 2 bases, with 9 bases left between them. Germline V lookup: CDR1 MNHNS, CDR2 SASEGT. The CDR3 sequence is CASSEVPGPYEQYF. Incomplete CDR3 DNA: TGTGCCAGCAGTGAAGTTCCAGGGCCCTACGAG.

Comment on this clone: The read comes to an end 3 residues before the CDR3 does, leaving the germline J gene to fill in the end. The chain links TRBV2 to TRBJ2-5; the D gene is possibly TRBD1 (7 bases). V gave up 6 bases and J gave up 4 bases, with 12 bases separating them. CDR1 SNHLY and CDR2 FYNNEI come from the germline V gene. There are 13 residues in the CDR3. The CDR3 spells CASREGALETQYF. The part of the CDR3 DNA that was read is TGTGCCAGCAGGGAGGGGGCCTTAGAGACC.

This clone has a count of ten or more. The read gets to within 3 residues of the CDR3 end, and the germline J gene fills in the rest. The rearrangement links TRBV7-2 to TRBJ1-4; D remains ambiguous. The CDR3 loop spans 13 amino acids. Trimming took 0 bases from V and 8 from J, leaving 7 bases between them. Germline-derived CDR1 and CDR2 are SGHTA and FQGNSA. CDR3 DNA, as far as it was read: TGTGCCAGCAGCTTAGCCCCCCAGGAAAAA. Its translation: CASSLAPQEK. The full CDR3 is CASSLAPQEKLFF.

This clone has ten or more counts. The read stops 3 residues short of the end of the CDR3; the missing end is completed from the germline J gene. This chain links TRBV20-1 with TRBJ2-1, with TRBD2 matching over 11 bases. The CDR3 is 15 residues long. Germline V lookup: CDR1 DFQATT, CDR2 SNEGSKA (reference sequence). Germline trimming cut 4 bases from V and 8 bases from J; bases unmatched to any gene: 10. This CDR3 is CSAITIAGGPYEQFF. CDR3 DNA (partial): TGCAGTGCTATCACCATAGCGGGGGGGCCGTATGAG.

As regards this clone: A much larger clone sits a single nucleotide away, making a read error possible. The read is 3 residues too short to cover the CDR3 end, so that end is filled in from the germline J gene. The gene calls are TRBV2 and TRBJ2-3; 15 bases fit TRBD2. Looked up from germline, CDR1 is SNHLY and CDR2 is FYNNEI. The CDR3 has 17 amino acids. The chain's CDR3 is CASSSGTSGGSGETQYF. Incomplete CDR3 DNA: TGTGCCAGCAGTTCCGGGACTAGCGGGGGGTCGGGGGAGACG.

This clone was seen repeatedly, ten times or more. The read is 3 residues too short to cover the CDR3 end, so that end is filled in from the germline J gene. This chain links TRBV30 with TRBJ2-7; 9 nucleotides align to TRBD2. The CDR3 length is 12 residues. V dropped 4 bases and J dropped 5; count of bases not matched to a gene: 3. Germline loops: CDR1 GTSNPN, CDR2 SVGIG (reference sequence). The DNA read from the CDR3 is TGTGCCTGGACTAGCGGGGTCCACGAG. Translated, it gives CAWTSGVHE. The full CDR3 protein is CAWTSGVHEQYF.

This clone was found many times. Coverage ceases 3 residues before the CDR3 finishes, and the germline J gene fills in the end. V gene TRBV5-4 combines with J gene TRBJ2-3, with TRBD1 matching over 10 bases. The junction had 5 bases not matched to a gene; V was cut back by 9 bases and J by 4 bases. The germline gives CDR1 SGHNT, CDR2 YYREEE (reference sequence). The CDR3 is made up of 13 amino acids. The CDR3 is CATRDRGSDTQYF. CDR3 bases read: TGTGCCACCCGGGACAGGGGTTCAGATACG.

This clone was seen at least ten times. The CDR3 end lies 3 residues beyond the end of the read and is filled in from the germline J gene. This chain links TRBV7-8 with TRBJ2-3; 11 bases are shared with TRBD2. CDR1 and CDR2 (germline): SGHVS, FQNEAQ. V gave up 3 bases and J gave up 6 bases; unmatched junction bases: 8. This CDR3 has 16 amino acids. The DNA read from the CDR3 is TGTGCCAGCAGCTTGCGGACTAGCGGGTCAGGGGATACG. Translated: CASSLRTSGSGDT. The CDR3 in its entirety is CASSLRTSGSGDTQYF. Based on the CDR3 plus reference TRBV7-8 and TRBJ2-3, the full variable domain is GAGVSQSPRYKVAKRGQDVALRCDPISGHVSLFWYQQALGQGPEFLTYFQNEAQLDKSGLPSDRFFAERPEGSVSTLKIQRTQQEDSAVYLCASSLRTSGSGDTQYFGPGTRLTVL.

This clone was detected many times. Read sequence stops 3 residues before the CDR3 end, and the germline J gene provides the missing end. The chain joins TRBV28 to TRBJ1-6; TRBD1 matches at 8 bases. V lost 9 bases and J lost 7; bases outside the gene matches: 14. The CDR3 length is 16 residues. From germline, CDR1 is MDHEN and CDR2 SYDVKM. The DNA read from the CDR3 is TGTGCCAGAGAAGCGCCGGGACAGGTTAAGAATTCACCC. Translation: CAREAPGQVKNSP. The whole CDR3 sequence reads CAREAPGQVKNSPLHF.

This clone was seen ten or more times. Read sequence stops 3 residues before the CDR3 end, and the germline J gene provides the missing end. This chain joins TRBV6-2 or TRBV6-3 and TRBJ2-1; tentative D call: TRBD2 (5 bases). This CDR3 region has 10 residues. Germline lookup yields CDR1 MNHEY and CDR2 SVGEGT. Trimming pared 6 bases from V and 9 bases from J, leaving 6 bases between. The DNA read from the CDR3 is TGTGCCAGCAGACGGGGTGAG. The encoded protein is CASRRGE. The entire CDR3 reads CASRRGEQFF.

This clone was observed at least ten times. The read ends 3 residues early relative to the CDR3; the germline J gene fills the gap. This chain links TRBV29-1 with TRBJ1-1; maybe TRBD1 (5 bases). The CDR3 is 13 residues long. Germline V gene sequence: CDR1 SQVTM, CDR2 ANQGSEA. V lost 7 bases and J lost 1, with 13 bases in between. CDR3 loop: CSAQEGQNTEAFF. The CDR3 bases that were read are TGCAGCGCCCAGGAAGGACAGAACACTGAA.

This clone was seen only a few times. The CDR3 goes on 3 residues after the read ends, and that part is filled in from the germline J gene. This chain links TRBV30 with TRBJ1-1; 8 bases fit TRBD1. In germline, CDR1 is GTSNPN, CDR2 SVGIG (reference sequence). The length of the CDR3 is 15 residues. Trimming at V came to 4 bases and at J to 0 bases, leaving 7 bases not matched to a gene. CDR3 DNA, as far as it was read: TGTGCCTGGACACGGACAGGGTCCATGAACACTGAA. Protein sequence: CAWTRTGSMNTE. The full CDR3 is CAWTRTGSMNTEAFF.

This clone was recorded many times. Read coverage stops 3 residues before the CDR3 terminus; the germline J gene supplies the remainder. The chain has TRBV11-2 and TRBJ1-6, with D possibly being TRBD1 (6 bases). The germline gives CDR1 SGHAT, CDR2 FQNNGV. Between the trimmed V and J ends, which lost 2 bases and 9 bases, there was a span of 14 bases. The CDR3 consists of 15 residues. Partial CDR3 DNA: TGTGCCAGCAGCTTAATTCTGGGGGCTGGTTCACCC. Translated: CASSLILGAGSP. The entire CDR3 protein reads CASSLILGAGSPLHF. The variable domain in full, completed from reference TRBV11-2 and TRBJ1-6, reads EAGVAQSPRYKIIEKRQSVAFWCNPISGHATLYWYQQILGQGPKLLIQFQNNGVVDDSQLPKDRFSAERLKGVDSTLKIQPAKLEDSAVYLCASSLILGAGSPLHFGNGTRLTVT.